This T cell receptor beta chain originates from a study of blood T cells in healthy people across ages. Overall study: About one barcoded beta molecule was captured per two T cells (by template switching). Whole-study results and caveats: The study lacked donor CMV status, which possibly confounded expanded clonotype changes.

Those donating, healthy Caucasian individuals from Russia, were aged roughly 6 to 100. Details on this clonotype: Its antigen is undetermined.

A J-beta primer mix and a sample-barcoded 5' primer were used in a second PCR of roughly 6 to 12 cycles. Each cDNA molecule, via a template-switch adaptor with 12 random nucleotides, was tagged. One entry per CDR3 protein, called by TCRdb with MiXCR from the 5' RACE reads. The top ten hold 10% to 15% of the sample, which has around 1.1 million distinct CDR3 sequences, more than 30% seen once. The V and J ends lost 6 bases and 0 bases respectively, with 9 bases between them. This CDR3 comprises 14 residues. The sequencing sample was made of blood. This TCR was recovered from a man aged 18 to 29 in good health. The V and J genes are TRBV12-3 or TRBV12-4 and TRBJ2-1, with D uncertain. The CDR3 nucleotides read TGTGCCAGCAGCATCCCCGGCTCCTACAATGAGCAGTTCTTC. It codes for CASSIPGSYNEQFF.